Each of the 8 T cell receptor beta chains below was sequenced from the same sample in a study of cytomegalovirus exposure and HLA in healthy donors. PCR used 60 Vbeta primers and 13 Jbeta primers. Profiled with immunoSEQ multiplex PCR; TCRdb holds only in-frame clones, not every one. The sample records 100,000 to 120,000 clones, 76% being singletons. The sequenced sample consisted of PBMCs. These receptors were taken from a man aged 25 to 40 in good health and CMV-seropositive.

This chain connects TRBV7-6 to TRBJ1-1; 7 nucleotides agree with TRBD1. With V trimmed by 4 bases and J by 1 base, 6 bases remained unmatched. The CDR3 extends over 15 amino acids. Germline-derived CDR1 and CDR2 are SGHVS and FNYEAQ. DNA of the CDR3: TGTGCCAGCAGCTCCTCAGGGGGAGCGAACACTGAAGCTTTCTTT. This sequence encodes CASSSSGGANTEAFF.

This clone showed up just once. The genes are TRBV2 and TRBJ2-7; the match to TRBD2 covers 10 bases. The germline CDR1 and CDR2 sequences are SNHLY and FYNNEI. There are 15 residues in the CDR3. J lost 6 bases, V lost 2 bases, and 7 bases had no gene match. CDR3 in DNA: TGTGCCAGCAGTGAAATTTTAGGACTAGCGGTCGAGCAGTACTTC. Translating it yields CASSEILGLAVEQYF.

The chain carries TRBV6-5 and TRBJ1-6; TRBD1 agrees at 8 bases. The germline V gene has CDR1 MNHEY and CDR2 SVGAGI. The CDR3 sequence is 14 residues long. V lost 6 bases to trimming and J lost 9 bases; unmatched junction nucleotides: 7. The CDR3: CASRGGGTGSPLHF. In DNA form, the CDR3 reads TGTGCCAGCAGAGGAGGGGGGACAGGTTCACCCCTCCACTTT.

The chain is built from TRBV7-2 and TRBJ2-3, with 10 positions matching TRBD2. Per the germline V gene, CDR1 is SGHTA and CDR2 is FQGNSA. With V trimmed by 1 base and J by 4 bases, 8 bases remained unmatched. The CDR3 length is 17 residues. The CDR3 region has the DNA TGTGCCAGCAGCTTAGAAGGAGCGGGGGGGCCGTCAGATACGCAGTATTTT. It encodes CASSLEGAGGPSDTQYF.

The chain is built from TRBV5-6 and TRBJ1-2; 8 bases map to TRBD1. After removal of 4 bases from V and 8 bases from J, the junction contained 7 bases not matched to a gene. Germline CDR1 reads SGHDT; CDR2 reads YYEEEE. This CDR3 region has 13 residues. CDR3 nucleotides: TGTGCCAGCAGCCCTCAGGGGGCAGGAGGCTACACCTTC. Amino acid sequence: CASSPQGAGGYTF.

The gene calls are TRBV2 and TRBJ2-2; possible D gene TRBD2, 6 bases. Germline values: CDR1 SNHLY, CDR2 FYNNEI. The CDR3 loop spans 11 amino acids. V gave up 9 bases and J gave up 4 bases, with 6 bases separating them. The CDR3 DNA is TGTGCCAGGGGAGGCACCGGGGAGCTGTTTTTT. It is translated as CARGGTGELFF. Full variable domain (rest looked up from reference TRBV2 and TRBJ2-2): EPEVTQTPSHQVTQMGQEVILRCVPISNHLYFYWYRQILGQKVEFLVSFYNNEISEKSEIFDDQFSVERPDGSNFTLKIRSTKLEDSAMYFCARGGTGELFFGEGSRLTVL.

The V and J genes are TRBV5-4 and TRBJ1-2; no clear D. The germline V gene encodes CDR1 SGHNT and CDR2 YYREEE (reference sequence). The CDR3 is made up of 15 amino acids. The ends were cut back, 4 bases at V and 4 bases at J, with 17 bases in the middle. In DNA form, the CDR3 reads TGTGCCAGCAGCGCGGGGAGTGGGTCCACCTATGGCTACACCTTC. Its protein product is CASSAGSGSTYGYTF.

V and J are TRBV7-2 and TRBJ2-5, with D maybe TRBD1 (6 bases). The assigned J gene may be wrong: the sequence end matches TRBJ2-7 better. Germline lookup yields CDR1 SGHTA and CDR2 FQGNSA. The CDR3 loop spans 14 amino acids. The CDR3, as DNA: TGTGCCAGCGGACCGACAGGAAGCTCCTACGAGCAGTACTTC. Translated, it gives CASGPTGSSYEQYF.